This T cell receptor (beta chain) emerged from a study of early T cells in non-severe SARS-CoV-2 infection. Unique molecular identifier tags were affixed to discrete cDNA molecules. TCRdb used MiXCR to reprocess the 5' RACE reads, holding one entry per CDR3 protein. This sample yields under 85,000 distinct CDR3 sequences, of which less than 15% are seen a single time; 15% to 17% belongs to the top ten. In its sample, this clonotype was seen a few times. This clonotype originated in an adult who was a healthcare worker with PCR-confirmed SARS-CoV-2 infection or an uninfected control (not recorded which). The donor label of this sample is uncertain. Sequencing used whole blood, obtained at baseline.

CDR3 sequence reads: CASSPLPGLAGGIEQYF. The CDR3 DNA is TGTGCCAGCAGTCCTCTCCCCGGACTAGCGGGAGGTATCGAGCAGTACTTC. This chain joins TRBV12-3 or TRBV12-4 and TRBJ2-7; TRBD2 agrees at 14 bases. The CDR3 loop spans 17 amino acids. After removal of 5 bases from V and 6 bases from J, the junction contained 12 bases not matched to a gene.